This T cell receptor (beta chain) was profiled in a study of cytomegalovirus exposure and HLA in healthy donors. As regards this clone: The antigen is not known.

Germline V CDR1 and CDR2: LNHDA, SQIVND (reference sequence). The CDR3 consists of 14 residues. V gave up 8 bases and J gave up 2 bases; unmatched junction bases: 6. 13 Jbeta primers and 60 Vbeta primers were used for the PCR. Generated by immunoSEQ multiplex PCR, the TCRdb table keeps only in-frame clones and is missing some. Among some 100,000 clones listed, about 72% were seen once. Study-wide findings and caveats: For most subjects, TCR beta sequences were reported to predict HLA-A and HLA-B alleles with accuracy. Likely technical artifact: a cluster of highly shared sequence variants. TCR beta sequences numbering around 15,000 were associated with HLA alleles at 0.05 false discovery rate in a later analysis.

This TCR was recovered from a man in his fifties or sixties in good health and CMV-seropositive. Source material: PBMCs. This sequence joins TRBV19 and TRBJ1-3, with 7 bases aligning to TRBD1. The DNA of the CDR3 is TGTGCCAGTTCCAGGGGGTTTCCTGGAAACACCATATATTTT. Its translation is CASSRGFPGNTIYF.